The clone carrying this T cell receptor beta chain was detected ten times or more. Its antigen is not known. The source of the sample is a study of response to subunit inactivated influenza vaccine. The study's findings and limits: Few additional T cells are recruited per seasonal influenza vaccination, authors suggested.

Trimming shortened V by 1 base and J by 0 bases, and 16 bases separated the two germline ends. Germline assignment: CDR1 DFQATT and CDR2 SNEGSKA (reference sequence). This CDR3 region has 18 residues. Each CDR3 protein is one row after TCRdb ran MiXCR on the RT-PCR reads. The sample includes around 530,000 distinct CDR3 sequences, about 17% of them seen just once. The TCR was taken from a man between 50 and 75 years old who received an inactivated influenza vaccine. The sequences come from CD4+ T cells sorted from PBMCs, collected less than 30 months after vaccination. The rearrangement joins TRBV20-1 to TRBJ2-6; D is perhaps TRBD1 (6 bases). CDR3: CSARVPGHHTSGANVLTF. The CDR3 DNA reads TGCAGTGCTAGAGTGCCGGGACACCATACCTCTGGGGCCAACGTCCTGACTTTC.